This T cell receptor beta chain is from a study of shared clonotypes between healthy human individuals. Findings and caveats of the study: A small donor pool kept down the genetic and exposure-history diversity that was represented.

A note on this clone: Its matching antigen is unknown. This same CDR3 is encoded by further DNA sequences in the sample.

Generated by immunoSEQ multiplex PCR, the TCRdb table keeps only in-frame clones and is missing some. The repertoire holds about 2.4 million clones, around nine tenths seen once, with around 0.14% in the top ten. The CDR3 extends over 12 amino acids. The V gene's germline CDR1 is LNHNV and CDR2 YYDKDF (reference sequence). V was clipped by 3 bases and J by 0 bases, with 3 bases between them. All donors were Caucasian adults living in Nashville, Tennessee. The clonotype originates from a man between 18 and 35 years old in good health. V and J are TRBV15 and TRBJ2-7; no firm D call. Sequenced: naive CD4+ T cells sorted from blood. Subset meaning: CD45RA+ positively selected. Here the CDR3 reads CATSRDSYEQYF. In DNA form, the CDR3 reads TGTGCCACCAGCAGGGACTCCTACGAGCAGTACTTC. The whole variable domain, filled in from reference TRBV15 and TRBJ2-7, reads DAMVIQNPRYQVTQFGKPVTLSCSQTLNHNVMYWYQQKSSQAPKLLFHYYDKDFNNEADTPDNFQSRRPNTSFCFLDIRSPGLGDTAMYLCATSRDSYEQYFGPGTRLTVT.